This is a list of T cell receptor beta chains from one sample in a study of T cells after yellow fever vaccination. TCRdb re-called the 5' RACE reads with MiXCR, one entry per CDR3 protein. Among 400,000 to 450,000 distinct CDR3 sequences listed, roughly a sixth were seen once. Sequenced material: PBMCs, taken before the yellow fever booster vaccination. The source of these receptors is a man aged 18 to 29 who received the YFV17D yellow fever vaccine. Both conserved end residues are part of each CDR3. The D gene is left open where the match is weak. The size entry is marked missing in some rows and otherwise reads once, few, many or a size class.

J	size	V	D	DNA	CDR3
TRBJ2-5	few	TRBV27	.	TGTGCCAGCAGTTTCCGGGACTTAGAGACCCAGTACTTC	CASSFRDLETQYF
TRBJ1-2	many	TRBV5-1	TRBD1	TGCGCCAGCAGCCGGGACAGCCTCGACTATGGCTACACCTTC	CASSRDSLDYGYTF
TRBJ2-7	.	TRBV4-1	.	TGCGCCAGCAGCCAAGGGGTGGACTCTCCTGTAAGGGAGCAGTACTTC	CASSQGVDSPVREQYF
TRBJ2-7	few	TRBV12-2	.	TGTGCAAGTCGCTTGTCCGGGACAGGGGGGAATTCGTCCTACGAGCAGTACTTC	CASRLSGTGGNSSYEQYF
TRBJ1-5	few	TRBV20-1	TRBD1	TGCAGTGCTCAGGACAGGACCCATCTAATAGGTCAGCCCCAGCATTTT	CSAQDRTHLIGQPQHF
TRBJ2-2	many	TRBV6-5	.	TGTGCCAGCAGCCCAGGGGTTCCGGCCACCGGGGAGCTGTTTTTT	CASSPGVPATGELFF
TRBJ1-4	.	TRBV20-1	.	TGCAGTGCTAGTTCGACAGACGAAAAACTGTTTTTT	CSASSTDEKLFF
TRBJ2-7	many	TRBV18	.	TGTGCCAGCTCACCCGGGACGGATTCCTACGAGCAGTACTTC	CASSPGTDSYEQYF
TRBJ1-1	.	TRBV11-2	.	TGTGCCAGCAGCGCAAACCCCTCTCTGGGGTTTAAGAACACTGAAGCTTTCTTT	CASSANPSLGFKNTEAFF
TRBJ2-7	.	TRBV27	TRBD1	TGTGCCAGCAGTGTAACCGGGACAGGAAGCTACGAGCAGTACTTC	CASSVTGTGSYEQYF
TRBJ2-5	.	TRBV7-9	TRBD1	TGTGCCAGCAGCTCCGTCCCGGGACAGGGCCAAGAGACCCAGTACTTC	CASSSVPGQGQETQYF
TRBJ2-7	.	TRBV19	.	TGTGCCAGTAGTGTCAGGATGGAAAACTACGAGCAGTACTTC	CASSVRMENYEQYF
TRBJ1-1	many	TRBV12-3/TRBV12-4	.	TGTGCCAGCAGCCCCGGGCCTGAAGCTTTCTTT	CASSPGPEAFF
TRBJ2-7	.	TRBV6-1	.	TGTGCCAGCAGTGGGCCCGGGGCCTTCTCCTACGAGCAGTACTTC	CASSGPGAFSYEQYF
TRBJ1-6	.	TRBV2	.	TGTGCCAGCAGAGACAGAGAATCACCCCTCCACTTT	CASRDRESPLHF
TRBJ2-1	few	TRBV18	.	TGTGCCAGCTCACCACTCGGGGGCCGCTCGGAGCAGTTCTTC	CASSPLGGRSEQFF
TRBJ2-3	few	TRBV12-3/TRBV12-4	TRBD1	TGTGCCAGCAGTCTGGGACAGGGAGAGTATTTT	CASSLGQGEYF